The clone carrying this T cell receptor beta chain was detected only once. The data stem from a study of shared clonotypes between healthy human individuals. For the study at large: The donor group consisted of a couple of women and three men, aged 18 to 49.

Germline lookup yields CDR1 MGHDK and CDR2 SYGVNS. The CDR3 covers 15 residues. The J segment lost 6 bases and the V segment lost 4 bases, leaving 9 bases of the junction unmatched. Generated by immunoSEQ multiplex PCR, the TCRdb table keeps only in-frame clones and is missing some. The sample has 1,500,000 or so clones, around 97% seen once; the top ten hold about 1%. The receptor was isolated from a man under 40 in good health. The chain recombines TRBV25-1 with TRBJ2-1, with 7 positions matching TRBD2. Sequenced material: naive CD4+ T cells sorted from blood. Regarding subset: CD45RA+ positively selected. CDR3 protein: CASSGLSGLGNEQFF. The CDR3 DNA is TGTGCCAGCAGTGGACTTAGCGGGCTAGGCAATGAGCAGTTCTTC.